This TCR beta chain was recovered during a study of blood T cell repertoires in COVID-19. TCRdb's table, derived via immunoSEQ multiplex PCR, lists solely in-frame clones and lacks some. Of 290,000 or so clones in the sample, approximately 82% were seen once. V was clipped by 7 bases and J by 4 bases, with 11 bases between them. The length of the CDR3 is 12 residues. Germline V gives CDR1 SQVTM, CDR2 ANQGSEA. This chain joins TRBV29-1 and TRBJ1-5; TRBD1 is a possible D gene (5 bases). The TCR sequence derives from a man in his forties who had been exposed to COVID-19. Sequencing used PBMCs or T cells enriched from blood (not recorded which). The CDR3 DNA reads as TGCAGCGCCCAGGCAGGGAATCAGCCCCAGCATTTT. Translation: CSAQAGNQPQHF.